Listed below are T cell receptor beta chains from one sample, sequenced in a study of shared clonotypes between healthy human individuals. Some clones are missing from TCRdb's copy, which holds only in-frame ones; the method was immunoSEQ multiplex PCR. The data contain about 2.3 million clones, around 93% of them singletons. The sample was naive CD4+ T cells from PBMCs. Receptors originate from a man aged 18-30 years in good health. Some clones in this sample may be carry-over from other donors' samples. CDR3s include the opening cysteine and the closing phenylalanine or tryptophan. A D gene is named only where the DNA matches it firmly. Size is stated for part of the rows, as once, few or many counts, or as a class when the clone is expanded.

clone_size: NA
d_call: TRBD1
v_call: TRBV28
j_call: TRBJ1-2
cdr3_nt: TGTGCCAGCAGCGTAGCAGGGGGCCAATATGGCTACACCTTC
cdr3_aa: CASSVAGGQYGYTF

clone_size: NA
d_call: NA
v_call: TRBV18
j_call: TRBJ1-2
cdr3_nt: TGTGCCAGCTCACGTCTGTCGCAGGGCGGTGACTATGGCTACACCTTC
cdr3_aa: CASSRLSQGGDYGYTF

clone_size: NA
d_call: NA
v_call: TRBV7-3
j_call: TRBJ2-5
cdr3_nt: TGTGCCAGCAGTTTATCCGGGGGAGAAGAGACCCAGTACTTC
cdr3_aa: CASSLSGGEETQYF

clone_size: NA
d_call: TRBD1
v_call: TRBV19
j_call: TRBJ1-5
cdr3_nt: TGTGCCAGTAGTATGGGACAGGGGGTAGGTCAGCCCCAGCATTTT
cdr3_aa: CASSMGQGVGQPQHF

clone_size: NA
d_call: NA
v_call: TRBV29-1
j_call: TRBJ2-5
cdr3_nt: TGCAGCGTTTGCCGCACCCCAGGGAAAGAGACCCAGTACTTC
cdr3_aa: CSVCRTPGKETQYF

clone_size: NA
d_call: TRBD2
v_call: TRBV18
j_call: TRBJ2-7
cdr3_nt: TGTGCCAGCTCTCCACCAGGACTAGCGGGAGTTTACGAGCAGTACTTC
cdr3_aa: CASSPPGLAGVYEQYF

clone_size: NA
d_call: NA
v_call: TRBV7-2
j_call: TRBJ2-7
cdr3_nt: TGTGCCAGCAGTAAAGGAAGTAGCGGCCCAACCTACGAGCAGTACTTC
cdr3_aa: CASSKGSSGPTYEQYF

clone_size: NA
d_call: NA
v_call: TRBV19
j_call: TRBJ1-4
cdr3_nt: TGTGCCAGTAGAGGCTCGGGGGAGGCAACTAATGAAAAACTGTTTTTT
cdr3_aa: CASRGSGEATNEKLFF

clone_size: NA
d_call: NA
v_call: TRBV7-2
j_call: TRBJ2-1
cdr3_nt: TGTGCCAGCAGCTCCCTCAGACGTGGGGAGCAGTTCTTC
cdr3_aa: CASSSLRRGEQFF

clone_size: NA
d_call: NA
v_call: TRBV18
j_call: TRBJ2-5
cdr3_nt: TGTGCCAGCTCACCCCCCTGGGGCAGGGGCCTCACGGAGACCCAGTACTTC
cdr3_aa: CASSPPWGRGLTETQYF

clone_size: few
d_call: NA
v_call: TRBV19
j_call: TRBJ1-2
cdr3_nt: TGTGCCAGTAGAAGGGCCGTGGAGTATGGCTACACCTTC
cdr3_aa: CASRRAVEYGYTF

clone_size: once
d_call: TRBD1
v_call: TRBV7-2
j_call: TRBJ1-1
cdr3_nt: TGTGCCAGCAGCGCTTCCAGGGGGCTTGGTACTTTCTTT
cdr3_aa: CASSASRGLGTFF

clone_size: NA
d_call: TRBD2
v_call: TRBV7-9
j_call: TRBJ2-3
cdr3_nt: TGTGCCAGCAGCGCGACTAGCGGGAGTTGGACAGATACGCAGTATTTT
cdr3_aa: CASSATSGSWTDTQYF

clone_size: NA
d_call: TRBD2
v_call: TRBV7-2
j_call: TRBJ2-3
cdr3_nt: TGTGCCAGCAGCTTTACTAGCGCTAGCACAGATACGCAGTATTTT
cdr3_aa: CASSFTSASTDTQYF

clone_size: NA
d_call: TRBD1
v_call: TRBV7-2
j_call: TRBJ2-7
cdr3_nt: TGTGCCAGCAGCTTAGTTAGACAGGGCGAGCAGTACTTC
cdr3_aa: CASSLVRQGEQYF

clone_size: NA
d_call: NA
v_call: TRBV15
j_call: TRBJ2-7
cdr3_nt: TGTGCCACCAGCAGACAAAAAGGAAAAGGGTACTTC
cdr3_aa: CATSRQKGKGYF

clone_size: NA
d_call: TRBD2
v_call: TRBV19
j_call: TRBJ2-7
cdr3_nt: TGTGCCAGTAGTCCCCTGGCTAGCGGGGAAACCTACGAGCAGTACTTC
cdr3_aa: CASSPLASGETYEQYF

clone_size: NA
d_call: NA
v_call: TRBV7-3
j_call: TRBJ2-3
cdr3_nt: TGTGCCAGCAGCTTATGGCCTACCACAGATACGCAGTATTTT
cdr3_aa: CASSLWPTTDTQYF

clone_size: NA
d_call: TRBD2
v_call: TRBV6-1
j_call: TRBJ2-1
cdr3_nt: TGTGCCAGCAGTAGACTAGCGGGAAGGGATGAGCAGTTCTTC
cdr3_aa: CASSRLAGRDEQFF

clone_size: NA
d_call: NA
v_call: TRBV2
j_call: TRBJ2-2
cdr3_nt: TGTGCCAGCAGTGAATTTTCTAAGGGCAACACCGGGGAGCTGTTTTTT
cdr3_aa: CASSEFSKGNTGELFF

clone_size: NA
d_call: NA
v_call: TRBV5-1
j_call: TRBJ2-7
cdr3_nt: TGCGCCAGCAGCTGGACCGGGACTGACGAGCAGTACTTC
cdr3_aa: CASSWTGTDEQYF

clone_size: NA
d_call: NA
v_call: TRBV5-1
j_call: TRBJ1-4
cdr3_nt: TGCGCCAGCAGCCGTACCCCAGGGGAGGCTAATGAAAAACTGTTTTTT
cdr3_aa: CASSRTPGEANEKLFF

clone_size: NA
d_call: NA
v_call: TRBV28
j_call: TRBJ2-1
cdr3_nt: TGTGCCAGCACCCAAAGCAGGGGTGAGCAGTTCTTC
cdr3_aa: CASTQSRGEQFF

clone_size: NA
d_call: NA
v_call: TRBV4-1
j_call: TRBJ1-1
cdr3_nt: TGCGCCAGCAGCCCCCGGTGGGGTTTCAACACTGAAGCTTTCTTT
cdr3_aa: CASSPRWGFNTEAFF

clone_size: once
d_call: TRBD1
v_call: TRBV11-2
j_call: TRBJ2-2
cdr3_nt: TGTGCCAGCAGCATATCCGGGACAGGGACCGGGGAGCTGTTTTTT
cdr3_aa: CASSISGTGTGELFF

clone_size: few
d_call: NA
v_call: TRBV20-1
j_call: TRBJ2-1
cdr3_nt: TGCAGTGCTAGCGGGTACAATGAGCAGTTCTTC
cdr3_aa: CSASGYNEQFF

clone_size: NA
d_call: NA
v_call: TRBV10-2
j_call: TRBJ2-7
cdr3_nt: TGCGCCAGCAGTGAGTCAACCCCCCTGGGCGAGCAGTACTTC
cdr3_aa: CASSESTPLGEQYF

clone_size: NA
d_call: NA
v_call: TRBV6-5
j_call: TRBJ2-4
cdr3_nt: TGTGCCAGCAGGTCTTCCGGGCTGGCCAAAAACATTCAGTACTTC
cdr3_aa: CASRSSGLAKNIQYF

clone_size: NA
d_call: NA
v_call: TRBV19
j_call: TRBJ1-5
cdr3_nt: TGTGCCAGTAGTATGACGGGGGCCCAGCCCCAGCATTTT
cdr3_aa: CASSMTGAQPQHF

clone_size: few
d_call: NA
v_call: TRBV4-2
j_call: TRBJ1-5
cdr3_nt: TGTGCCAGCAGCCTCAACGCGGACGGAGGCGATCAGCCCCAGCATTTT
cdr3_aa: CASSLNADGGDQPQHF

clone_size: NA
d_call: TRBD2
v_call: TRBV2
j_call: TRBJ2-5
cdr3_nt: TGTGCCAGCAGTTCGGGACTAGCGGGAGAGACCCAGTACTTC
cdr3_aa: CASSSGLAGETQYF

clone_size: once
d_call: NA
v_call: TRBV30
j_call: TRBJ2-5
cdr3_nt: TGTGCCTGGAGTGTAGGCCTATCAGGAGAGACCCAGTACTTC
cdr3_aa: CAWSVGLSGETQYF

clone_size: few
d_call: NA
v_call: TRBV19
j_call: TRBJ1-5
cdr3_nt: TGTGCCAGTAGTATTTCGGGGAGGGATCAGCCCCAGCATTTT
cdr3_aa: CASSISGRDQPQHF

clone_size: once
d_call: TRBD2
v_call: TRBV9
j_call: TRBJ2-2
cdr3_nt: TGTGCCAGCAGCGTAGACCGGCTAGCGGAGGGCGGGGAGCTGTTTTTT
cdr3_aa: CASSVDRLAEGGELFF

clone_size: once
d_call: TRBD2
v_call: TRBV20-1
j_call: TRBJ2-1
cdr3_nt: TGCAGTGCTGCAGACGGGACTAGCCGGTTCTTC
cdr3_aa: CSAADGTSRFF